One T cell receptor beta chain is described in this entry. Its specificity is unknown. This sample is part of a study of T cell responses to AZD1222 COVID-19 vaccine. Regarding the study as a whole: The span of vaccine-associated CD4 TCRs extended across spike, with dominance at 160-218 and 743-854. Vaccination with two AZD1222 doses was followed by a rise in Spike-specific TCR breadth and depth.

The CDR3 sequence is 14 residues long. CDR1 and CDR2 from the germline V gene are KGHDR and SFDVKD. V lost 9 bases and J lost 5; bases outside the gene matches: 7. The repertoire was sequenced with immunoSEQ multiplex PCR; TCRdb's copy has only in-frame clones and lacks some. The sample carries 150,000 to 200,000 clones, 92% recorded once. Sequencing was performed on peripheral blood, taken on day 0 of AZD1222 vaccination. The V call is TRBV24-1, the J call TRBJ2-2; 8 positions match TRBD1. The sequence derives from an adult in good health. CDR3 sequence reads: CATSRTGSTGELFF. DNA of the CDR3: TGTGCCACCTCCAGGACAGGGTCGACCGGGGAGCTGTTTTTT.